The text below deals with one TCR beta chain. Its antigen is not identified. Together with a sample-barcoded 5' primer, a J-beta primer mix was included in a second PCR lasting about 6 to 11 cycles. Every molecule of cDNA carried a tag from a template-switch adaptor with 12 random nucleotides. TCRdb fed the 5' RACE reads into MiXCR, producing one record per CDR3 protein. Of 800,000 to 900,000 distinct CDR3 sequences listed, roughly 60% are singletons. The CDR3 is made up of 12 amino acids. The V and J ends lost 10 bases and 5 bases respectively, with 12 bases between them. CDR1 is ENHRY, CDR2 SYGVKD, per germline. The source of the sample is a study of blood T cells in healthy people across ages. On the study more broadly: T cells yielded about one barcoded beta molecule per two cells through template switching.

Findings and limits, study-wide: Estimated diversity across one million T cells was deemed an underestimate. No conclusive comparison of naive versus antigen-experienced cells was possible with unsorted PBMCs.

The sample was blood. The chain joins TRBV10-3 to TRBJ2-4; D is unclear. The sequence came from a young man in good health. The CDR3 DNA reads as TGTGCCACCGGCACGGGTCAAAACATTCAGTACTTC. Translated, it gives CATGTGQNIQYF.